The next 25 T cell receptor beta chains were all read from a single sample in a study of T cells in localized non-small cell lung cancer. The data were produced by immunoSEQ multiplex PCR, yet TCRdb's version contains in-frame clones alone and is incomplete. The sample includes 40,000 or so clones, 70% to 80% of them seen just once. The sequencing here drew on PBMCs, taken before any cancer treatment. The receptors shown here come from a woman between 35 and 75 years old with stage II squamous cell lung carcinoma.

This chain links TRBV18 with TRBJ1-1; D is possibly TRBD1 (5 bases). V lost 1 base to trimming and J lost 4 bases, with 13 bases between them. CDR3 length: 15 residues. Looked up from germline, CDR1 is KGHSH and CDR2 is LQKENI. CDR3 coding DNA: TGTGCCAGCTCACCACACGAGGGCAGGGCCACTGAAGCTTTCTTT. It specifies CASSPHEGRATEAFF.

The chain combines TRBV6-1 with TRBJ1-1; D is possibly TRBD1 (5 bases). Germline V CDR1 and CDR2: MNHNS, SASEGT. This CDR3 has 15 amino acids. Between the trimmed V and J ends, which lost 8 bases and 0 bases, there was a span of 16 bases. CDR3 DNA sequence: TGTGCCAGCCTTTCTCAGAGGGGCCTGAACACTGAAGCTTTCTTT. Its protein is CASLSQRGLNTEAFF.

J is TRBJ2-5 and V is TRBV7-2; D is perhaps TRBD2 (5 bases). In germline, CDR1 is SGHTA, CDR2 FQGNSA. V gave up 5 bases and J gave up 5 bases, with 18 bases separating them. CDR3 length: 15 amino acids. CDR3 protein: CASSLRVASGETQYF. The CDR3 DNA follows: TGTGCCAGCAGCCTTAGGGTGGCGAGCGGCGAGACCCAGTACTTC.

CDR3 in amino acids: CASTRLGSDYTF. In nucleotides, the CDR3 is TGTGCCAGCACCCGACTTGGGTCGGACTACACCTTC. The rearrangement uses TRBV6-6 and TRBJ1-2; no clear D gene. CDR3 size: 12 residues. Germline CDR1 and CDR2: MNHNY and SVGAGI (reference sequence). V shed 7 bases and J shed 10 bases, with 16 bases lying between them.

The chain recombines TRBV27 with TRBJ1-1; D remains unclear. CDR1 is MNHEY and CDR2 is SMNVEV in the germline V gene (reference sequence). Deletions cut 6 bases from V and 6 bases from J, with 11 bases between. The length of the CDR3 is 12 residues. The CDR3 region is CASSALGAEAFF. For the CDR3, the DNA is TGTGCCAGCAGCGCCCTAGGTGCTGAAGCTTTCTTT.

J is TRBJ2-2 and V is TRBV6-5; either TRBD1 or TRBD2 may supply D (5 bases each). Trimming took off 0 bases at V and 4 bases at J, with 12 bases between the two ends. Germline-derived CDR1 and CDR2 are MNHEY and SVGAGI. The CDR3 extends over 16 amino acids. The CDR3 bases are TGTGCCAGCAGTTACTCTGGGACCTTATCCACCGGGGAGCTGTTTTTT. It encodes CASSYSGTLSTGELFF.

The V call is TRBV6-6, the J call TRBJ2-1; 8 bases line up with TRBD2. The germline gives CDR1 MNHNY, CDR2 SVGAGI (reference sequence). The CDR3 totals 14 residues. Unmatched junction bases numbered 1, after V lost 4 bases and J lost 2 bases. The CDR3 spells CASSLRGAYNEQFF. CDR3 coding DNA: TGTGCCAGCAGTTTGCGGGGGGCCTACAATGAGCAGTTCTTC.

This clone came up a few times. This chain joins TRBV2 and TRBJ2-5; TRBD1 might be the D (7 bases). Germline loops: CDR1 SNHLY, CDR2 FYNNEI. V was cut by 5 bases and J by 3 bases, with 16 bases left in between. This CDR3 contains 15 residues. CDR3 protein: CASSLGGDRKETQYF. CDR3 nucleotide sequence: TGTGCCAGCAGTCTAGGAGGGGACAGAAAAGAGACCCAGTACTTC. Using reference TRBV2 and TRBJ2-5 for the parts outside the CDR3, the full variable domain is EPEVTQTPSHQVTQMGQEVILRCVPISNHLYFYWYRQILGQKVEFLVSFYNNEISEKSEIFDDQFSVERPDGSNFTLKIRSTKLEDSAMYFCASSLGGDRKETQYFGPGTRLLVL.

The J gene is TRBJ1-6, the V gene TRBV10-3; the D is unclear. Per the germline V gene, CDR1 is ENHRY and CDR2 is SYGVKD. The CDR3 loop spans 13 amino acids. V lost 9 bases to trimming and J lost 11 bases, with 17 bases between them. As DNA, the CDR3 is TGTGCCATTCGGGATGACCTGAGAGCACCCCTCCACTTT. Residues: CAIRDDLRAPLHF.

This clone was counted once. The J gene is TRBJ1-2, the V gene TRBV29-1; TRBD1 matches at 7 bases. The CDR3 consists of 14 residues. Germline values: CDR1 SQVTM, CDR2 ANQGSEA. The J segment lost 4 bases and the V segment lost 3 bases, leaving 8 bases of the junction unmatched. CDR3 amino acids: CSVDRGQTTYGYTF. The DNA of the CDR3 is TGCAGCGTTGATAGGGGGCAGACCACCTATGGCTACACCTTC.

V is TRBV10-1 and J is TRBJ2-7; tentatively, D is TRBD1 (5 bases). The CDR3 spans 15 residues. Germline values: CDR1 WNHNN, CDR2 SYGVQD (reference sequence). V was cut by 4 bases and J by 4 bases, with 17 bases left in between. CDR3 sequence (DNA): TGCGCCAGCAGTGGTTACAGGACATATTTTTACGAGCAGTACGTC. This gives the protein CASSGYRTYFYEQYV.

The chain recombines TRBV27 with TRBJ1-2; the D is unclear. This CDR3 region has 13 residues. Germline V CDR1 and CDR2: MNHEY, SMNVEV (reference sequence). V was clipped by 3 bases and J by 0 bases, with 5 bases between them. The CDR3 region is CASSFSPNYGYTF. The CDR3 nucleotides are TGTGCCAGCAGTTTTTCCCCTAACTATGGCTACACCTTC.

This chain links TRBV19 with TRBJ2-2; 10 bases are shared with TRBD1. The CDR3 is 15 residues long. V lost 2 bases, J lost 6 bases, and 3 bases stayed unmatched. Germline V gene sequence: CDR1 LNHDA, CDR2 SQIVND (reference sequence). As DNA, the CDR3 is TGTGCCAGTAGTATAACCGGGACAGGGGCCGGGGAGCTGTTTTTT. It codes for CASSITGTGAGELFF.

This rearrangement joins TRBV5-6 to TRBJ2-1; D may be TRBD2 (7 bases). The germline gives CDR1 SGHDT, CDR2 YYEEEE. The CDR3 consists of 14 residues. Trimming cost V 1 base and J 6 bases, with 11 bases left between them. CDR3 DNA: TGTGCCAGCAGCTTGAGGGGGGGTGCCAATGAGCAGTTCTTC. Protein: CASSLRGGANEQFF.

This chain links TRBV19 with TRBJ1-1; 9 nucleotides line up with TRBD1. V shed 6 bases, J shed 0 bases, and the junction held 11 bases outside the gene matches. The CDR3 runs 17 residues. The germline gives CDR1 LNHDA, CDR2 SQIVND (reference sequence). The chain's CDR3 is CASSAPGQGTVNTEAFF. The CDR3 DNA sequence: TGTGCCAGTAGCGCGCCGGGACAGGGAACAGTGAACACTGAAGCTTTCTTT.

This chain joins TRBV14 and TRBJ2-3, with D maybe TRBD2 (5 bases). The CDR3 runs 18 residues. Germline CDR1 is SGHDN and CDR2 is FVKESK. Between the trimmed V and J ends, which lost 3 bases and 0 bases, there was a span of 19 bases. DNA of the CDR3: TGTGCCAGCAGCCACCGAAACCCCGGACTTCCAAGCACAGATACGCAGTATTTT. It codes for CASSHRNPGLPSTDTQYF.

This chain connects TRBV7-8 to TRBJ2-5; 7 nucleotides line up with TRBD2. This CDR3 is built from 16 residues. The V and J ends lost 1 base and 4 bases, in that order; junction bases with no gene match: 9. Germline values: CDR1 SGHVS, CDR2 FQNEAQ. As DNA, the CDR3 is TGTGCCAGCAGCTTAGGGCCCCCCAAGCGGGGAGAGACCCAGTACTTC. This codes for CASSLGPPKRGETQYF.

CDR3 nucleotide sequence: TGTGCCAGCAGGGTCCAGGGGACTGGCGAGCAGTACTTC. This gives the protein CASRVQGTGEQYF. The chain recombines TRBV2 with TRBJ2-7; D is possibly TRBD1 or TRBD2 (6 bases each). This CDR3 contains 13 residues. V lost 6 bases and J 6 bases, leaving 15 bases between the germline ends. Germline V gene sequence: CDR1 SNHLY, CDR2 FYNNEI. Supplemented by reference TRBV2 and TRBJ2-7, the full variable domain reads EPEVTQTPSHQVTQMGQEVILRCVPISNHLYFYWYRQILGQKVEFLVSFYNNEISEKSEIFDDQFSVERPDGSNFTLKIRSTKLEDSAMYFCASRVQGTGEQYFGPGTRLTVT.

This chain joins TRBV28 and TRBJ1-5; 9 bases are a match to TRBD1. The CDR3 sequence is 14 residues long. J was trimmed by 4 bases and V by 4 bases; bases with no gene match: 2. The germline gives CDR1 MDHEN, CDR2 SYDVKM. CDR3 nucleotide sequence: TGTGCCAGCAGTTGGGGACAGGGTAATCAGCCCCAGCATTTT. Protein: CASSWGQGNQPQHF.

The chain recombines TRBV19 with TRBJ2-2; D ambiguous. V was cut by 5 bases and J by 2 bases, with 12 bases left in between. Per germline, CDR1 LNHDA and CDR2 SQIVND (reference sequence). This CDR3 spans 15 amino acids. CDR3 in amino acids: CASSWSKVNTGELFF. CDR3 in DNA: TGTGCCAGTAGTTGGTCGAAAGTTAACACCGGGGAGCTGTTTTTT.

The chain joins TRBV2 to TRBJ1-2, with D possibly being TRBD1 (5 bases). The CDR3 is made up of 15 amino acids. V lost 4 bases, J lost 0 bases, and 12 bases lay in between. CDR1 and CDR2 from the germline V gene are SNHLY and FYNNEI. CDR3 residues: CASSGVTVSNYGYTF. Here the CDR3 DNA reads TGTGCCAGCAGTGGGGTGACAGTATCTAACTATGGCTACACCTTC.

This chain links TRBV6-5 with TRBJ1-3; no definite D call. The CDR3 sequence is 13 residues long. Trimming removed 2 bases at V and 3 bases at J, with 5 bases between. Germline values: CDR1 MNHEY, CDR2 SVGAGI. The CDR3 coding sequence is TGTGCCAGCAGTTACGGAAATGGAAACACCATATATTTT. It codes for CASSYGNGNTIYF.

V usage is TRBV4-1 and J usage is TRBJ2-3, with D possibly being TRBD1 or TRBD2 (6 bases each). The CDR3 is 14 residues long. The V gene's germline CDR1 is MGHRA and CDR2 YSYEKL. The V and J ends lost 0 bases and 5 bases respectively, with 9 bases between them. CDR3 protein: CASSQDGGGDTQYF. CDR3 bases: TGCGCCAGCAGCCAAGATGGAGGGGGAGATACGCAGTATTTT.

This rearrangement joins TRBV29-1 to TRBJ2-1, with D hard to call. V lost 4 bases, J lost 4 bases, and 2 bases lay in between. Germline CDR1 and CDR2: SQVTM and ANQGSEA. CDR3 length equals 10 residues. CDR3 nucleotides: TGCAGCGTTGGTTACAATGAGCAGTTCTTC. Translating it yields CSVGYNEQFF.

Only a few counts were recorded for this clone. The genes are TRBV6-5 and TRBJ2-5; no firm D call. The germline V gene has CDR1 MNHEY and CDR2 SVGAGI. Trimming left V 8 bases short and J 4 bases short, with 8 bases between. The CDR3 is made up of 11 amino acids. The DNA of the CDR3 is TGTGCCAGCCAAGTAGGAGAGACCCAGTACTTC. This gives the protein CASQVGETQYF.